This T cell receptor beta chain is from a study of T cell responses to AZD1222 COVID-19 vaccine. Study-wide background: The analysis combined second doses at about 4 or about 12 weeks. Whole-study results and caveats: Donors were mostly white British, more females; clonal diversity possibly underestimated.

The assay was immunoSEQ multiplex PCR, and TCRdb's table has in-frame clones only and misses some. The sample has more than 95,000 clones; 87% are singletons. Remarks on this clone: Its cognate antigen is unknown.

The CDR3 consists of 13 residues. V was shortened by 4 bases and J by 6 bases, with 13 bases between the two germline ends. Looked up from germline, CDR1 is GTSNPN and CDR2 is SVGIG (reference sequence). The source is an adult in good health. This rearrangement joins TRBV30 to TRBJ2-1, with a possible D match to TRBD2 (5 bases). The specimen comprised peripheral blood, sampled on day 0 of AZD1222 vaccination. This CDR3 is CAWTRATLNEQFF. For the CDR3, the DNA is TGTGCCTGGACGAGGGCTACCCTCAATGAGCAGTTCTTC.